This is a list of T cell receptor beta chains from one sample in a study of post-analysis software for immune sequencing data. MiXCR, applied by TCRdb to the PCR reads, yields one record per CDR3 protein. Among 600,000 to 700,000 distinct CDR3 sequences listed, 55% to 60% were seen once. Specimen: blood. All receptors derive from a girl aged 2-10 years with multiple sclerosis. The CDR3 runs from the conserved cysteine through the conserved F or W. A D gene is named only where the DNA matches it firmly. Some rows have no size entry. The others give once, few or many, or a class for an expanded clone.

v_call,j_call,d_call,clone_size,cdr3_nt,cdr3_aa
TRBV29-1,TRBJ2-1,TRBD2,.,TGCAGCACTAAGACTAGCGGTCCCTCCAATGAGCAGTTCTTC,CSTKTSGPSNEQFF
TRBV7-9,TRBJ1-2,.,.,TGTGCCAGCAGCTTAGACGCGGGTTGGGATGGCTACACCTTC,CASSLDAGWDGYTF
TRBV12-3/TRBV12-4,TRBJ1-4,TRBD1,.,TGTGCCAGCAGTTTCTCTACAGGGGTTAATGAAAAACTGTTTTTT,CASSFSTGVNEKLFF
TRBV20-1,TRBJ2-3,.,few,TGCAGTGCTAGAGCTGCGGGAGATACGCAGTATTTT,CSARAAGDTQYF
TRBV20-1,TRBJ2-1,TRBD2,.,TGCAGTGCTAGATCTAATGGCGGGAGGGCGGAGAATGAGCAGTTCTTC,CSARSNGGRAENEQFF
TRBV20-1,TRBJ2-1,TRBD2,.,TGCAGTGCTAGATTAGCGGGAGGGAACTACAATGAGCAGTTCTTC,CSARLAGGNYNEQFF
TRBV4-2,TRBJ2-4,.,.,TGTGCCAGCAGCCAACAACCCGGGACTTTGGTAGCTAACATTCAGTACTTC,CASSQQPGTLVANIQYF
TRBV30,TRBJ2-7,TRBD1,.,TGTGCCTGGAGTGCAGGGGGAACCTACGAGCAGTACTTC,CAWSAGGTYEQYF
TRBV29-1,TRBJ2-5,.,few,TGCAGCGTTGATACCGGGGCCCAAGAGACCCAGTACTTC,CSVDTGAQETQYF
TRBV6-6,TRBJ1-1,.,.,TGTGCCAGCAGTTCCGCCGCAGGGCGGGCCCATGAAGCTTTCTTT,CASSSAAGRAHEAFF
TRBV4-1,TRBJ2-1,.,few,TGCGCCAGCAGCCAAGGTGGGGGTGCGAGGGAGCAGTTCTTC,CASSQGGGAREQFF
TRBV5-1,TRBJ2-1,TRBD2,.,TGCGCCAGCAGCGACGGGAGGGCCCCGGTTGGCGAGCAGTTCTTC,CASSDGRAPVGEQFF
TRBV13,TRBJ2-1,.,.,TGTGCCAGCAGCTTAGTCAGGAATACCTACAATGAGCAGTTCTTC,CASSLVRNTYNEQFF
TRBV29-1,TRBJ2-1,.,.,TGCAGCGGGAGGGGTGGTGAGCAGTTCTTC,CSGRGGEQFF
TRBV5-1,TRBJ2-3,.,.,TGCGCCAGCAGCCTAATTCTCCAGGGGGGTAGCACAGATACGCAGTATTTT,CASSLILQGGSTDTQYF
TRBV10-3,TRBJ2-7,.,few,TGTGCCATCAGGGGGGATCAAAGGTCCCACGAGCAGTACTTC,CAIRGDQRSHEQYF
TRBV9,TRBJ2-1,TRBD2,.,TGTGCCAGCAGCGCCGACTCTAGCGGGACCTACAATGAGCAGTTCTTC,CASSADSSGTYNEQFF
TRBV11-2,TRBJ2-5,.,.,TGTGCCAGCAGCTTCAGGATGAGAAAGACCCAGTACTTC,CASSFRMRKTQYF
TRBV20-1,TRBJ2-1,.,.,TGCAGTGCAGAGAAAGGTCGAAGGGGCCTAAGATCCTACAATGAGCAGTTCTTC,CSAEKGRRGLRSYNEQFF
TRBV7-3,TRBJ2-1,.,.,TGTGCCGGCAGCTTAAACAGGGTGGACAATGAGCAGTTCTTC,CAGSLNRVDNEQFF
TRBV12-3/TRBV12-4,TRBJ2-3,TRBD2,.,TGTGCCAGCAGTTTAGGACTAGCGGGTCTCACAGATACGCAGTATTTT,CASSLGLAGLTDTQYF
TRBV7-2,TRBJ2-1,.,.,TGTGCCAGCAGCTTAGCTTTCGGCGGGGGCCAAAATGAGCAGTTCTTC,CASSLAFGGGQNEQFF
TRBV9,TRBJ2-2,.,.,TGTGCCAGCAGCGTAGCCGGGGCGAACACCGGGGAGCTGTTTTTT,CASSVAGANTGELFF
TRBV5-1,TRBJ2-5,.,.,TGCGCCAGCAGCTTTCCAGAAGGGGAGCAGTACTTC,CASSFPEGEQYF
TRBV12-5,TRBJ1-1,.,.,TGTGCTAGTGGCCGATCCGACAGGTCGGCTGAAGCTTTCTTT,CASGRSDRSAEAFF
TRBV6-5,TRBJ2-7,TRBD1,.,TGTGCCAGCAGTTATTTGCAGGGGGCCTACGAGCAGTACTTC,CASSYLQGAYEQYF
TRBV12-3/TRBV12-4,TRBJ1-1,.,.,TGTGCCAGCAGTTTGACAGCCTTCTACACTGAAGCTTTCTTT,CASSLTAFYTEAFF
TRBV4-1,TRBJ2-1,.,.,TGCGCCAGCAGCCAGGGGTCGGCTTACCGCCACAATGAGCAGTTCTTC,CASSQGSAYRHNEQFF
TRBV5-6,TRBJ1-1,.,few,TGTGCCAGCAGCTTGGGGGGGGTCGGCACTGAAGCTTTCTTT,CASSLGGVGTEAFF
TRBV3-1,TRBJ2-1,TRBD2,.,TGTGCCAGCAGCCAAGCAGCGGGGCCGAGAGCGGAGCAGTTCTTC,CASSQAAGPRAEQFF
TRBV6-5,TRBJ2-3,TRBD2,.,TGTGCCAGCAGTTATTGGGGACTAGCGGGTTGCTCAGGGGGCACAGATACGCAGTATTTT,CASSYWGLAGCSGGTDTQYF
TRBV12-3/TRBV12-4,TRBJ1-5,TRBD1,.,TGTGCCAGCACCTGGGGGACAGGGACCCAGCCCCAGCATTTT,CASTWGTGTQPQHF
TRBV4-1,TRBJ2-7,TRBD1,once,TGCGCCAGCAGCCACCCAGGGGGTGGGGAGCAGTACTTC,CASSHPGGGEQYF
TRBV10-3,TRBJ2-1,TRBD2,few,TGTGCCATCAGGGGACTAGCGGGAAACAATGAGCAGTTCTTC,CAIRGLAGNNEQFF
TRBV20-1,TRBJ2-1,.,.,TGCAGTGCTAGAGATTTAGAGTCGTCCAGGTACAATGAGCAGTTCTTC,CSARDLESSRYNEQFF
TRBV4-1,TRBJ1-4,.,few,TGCGCCAGCAGCCAATGGGGGGCTGAAAAACTGTTTTTT,CASSQWGAEKLFF
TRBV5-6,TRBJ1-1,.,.,TGTGCCAGCAGCTTGGCGCCCACAGCTAACACTGAAGCTTTCTTT,CASSLAPTANTEAFF
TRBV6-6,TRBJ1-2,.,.,TGTGCCAGCAGACCCGGGACTGGCTATGGCTACACCTTC,CASRPGTGYGYTF
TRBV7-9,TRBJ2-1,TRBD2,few,TGTGCCAGCAGCTCTCGACTAGCGGGAGGAAACAATGAGCAGTTCTTC,CASSSRLAGGNNEQFF
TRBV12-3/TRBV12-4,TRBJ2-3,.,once,TGTGCCAGCAGTTTTATGTCAGATACGCAGTATTTT,CASSFMSDTQYF
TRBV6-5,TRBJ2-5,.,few,TGTGCCAGCAGTTACCAGGCCCCGGGACAGACCCAGTACTTC,CASSYQAPGQTQYF